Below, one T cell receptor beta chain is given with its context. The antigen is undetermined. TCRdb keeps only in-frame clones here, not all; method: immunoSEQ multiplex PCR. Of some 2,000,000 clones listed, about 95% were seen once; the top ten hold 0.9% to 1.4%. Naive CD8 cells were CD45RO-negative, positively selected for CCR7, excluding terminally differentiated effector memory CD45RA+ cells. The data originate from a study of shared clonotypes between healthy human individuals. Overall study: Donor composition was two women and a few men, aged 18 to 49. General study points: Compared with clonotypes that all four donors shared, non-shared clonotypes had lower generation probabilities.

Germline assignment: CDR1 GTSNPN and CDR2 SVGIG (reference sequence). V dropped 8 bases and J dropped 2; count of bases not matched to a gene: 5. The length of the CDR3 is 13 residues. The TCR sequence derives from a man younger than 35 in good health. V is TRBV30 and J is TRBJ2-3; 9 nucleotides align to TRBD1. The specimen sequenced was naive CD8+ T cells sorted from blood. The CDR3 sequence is CAGTGSDTDTQYF. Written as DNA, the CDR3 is TGTGCCGGGACAGGGAGTGACACAGATACGCAGTATTTT.